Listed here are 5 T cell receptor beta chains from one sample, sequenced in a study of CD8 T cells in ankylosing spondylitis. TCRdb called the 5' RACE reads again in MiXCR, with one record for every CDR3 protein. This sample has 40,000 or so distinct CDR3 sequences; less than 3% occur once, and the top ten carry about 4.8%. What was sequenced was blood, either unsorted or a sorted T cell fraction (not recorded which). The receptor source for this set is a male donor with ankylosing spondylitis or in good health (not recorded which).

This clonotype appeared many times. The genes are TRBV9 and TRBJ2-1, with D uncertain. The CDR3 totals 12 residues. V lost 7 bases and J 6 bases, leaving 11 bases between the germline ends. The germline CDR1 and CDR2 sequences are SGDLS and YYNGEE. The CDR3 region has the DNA TGTGCCAGCGGGGATGTGGGCAATGAGCAGTTCTTC. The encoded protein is CASGDVGNEQFF. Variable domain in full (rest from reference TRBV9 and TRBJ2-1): DSGVTQTPKHLITATGQRVTLRCSPRSGDLSVYWYQQSLDQGLQFLIQYYNGEERAKGNILERFSAQQFPDLHSELNLSSLELGDSALYFCASGDVGNEQFFGPGTRLTVL.

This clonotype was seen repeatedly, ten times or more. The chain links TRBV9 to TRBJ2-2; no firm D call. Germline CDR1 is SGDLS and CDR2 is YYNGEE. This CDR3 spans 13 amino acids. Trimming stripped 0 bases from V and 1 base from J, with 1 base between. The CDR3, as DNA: TGTGCCAGCAGCGTAGAGAACACCGGGGAGCTGTTTTTT. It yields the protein CASSVENTGELFF.

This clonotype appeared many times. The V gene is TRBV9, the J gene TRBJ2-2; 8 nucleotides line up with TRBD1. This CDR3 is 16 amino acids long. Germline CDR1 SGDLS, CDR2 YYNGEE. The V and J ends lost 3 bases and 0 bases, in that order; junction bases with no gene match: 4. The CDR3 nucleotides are TGTGCCAGCAGCGCCGGGACAGGAGCGAACACCGGGGAGCTGTTTTTT. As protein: CASSAGTGANTGELFF.

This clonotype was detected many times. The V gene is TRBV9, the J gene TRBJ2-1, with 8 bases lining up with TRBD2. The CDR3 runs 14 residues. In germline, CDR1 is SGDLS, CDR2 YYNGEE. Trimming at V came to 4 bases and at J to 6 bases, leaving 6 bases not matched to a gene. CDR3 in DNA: TGTGCCAGCAGCCCCACCACTAGCGGCAATGAGCAGTTCTTC. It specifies CASSPTTSGNEQFF.

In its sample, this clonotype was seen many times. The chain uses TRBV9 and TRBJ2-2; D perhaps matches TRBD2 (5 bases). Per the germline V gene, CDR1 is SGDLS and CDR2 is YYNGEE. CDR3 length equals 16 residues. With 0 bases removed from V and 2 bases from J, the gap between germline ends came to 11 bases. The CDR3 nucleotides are TGTGCCAGCAGCGTAGTTGGCGGAGGTAACACCGGGGAGCTGTTTTTT. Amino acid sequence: CASSVVGGGNTGELFF.